This T cell receptor beta chain is drawn from a study of human T cells and chemical hapten exposure. The time point was: patch test 3, about 24 weeks after DPC sensitization. The treatment is: therapeutic diphenylcyclopropenone sensitization with weekly scalp DPC. Overall study findings and caveats: Relative to control repertoires, expanded TCRs gave rise to significantly more large CDR3 similarity clusters.

J was trimmed by 4 bases and V by 4 bases; bases with no gene match: 14. The CDR3 length is 16 residues. The germline V gene has CDR1 SQVTM and CDR2 ANQGSEA. This clonotype was seen repeatedly, ten times or more. The antigen is undetermined. TCRdb reprocessed the RACE reads with MiXCR, giving one entry per CDR3 protein. The table has 50,000 to 70,000 distinct CDR3 sequences, 9.5% to 15% seen once. The source was whole blood, collected in connection with sensitization to the hapten diphenylcyclopropenone (DPC). The chain uses TRBV29-1 and TRBJ2-5; 8 bases align to TRBD1. This sequence originates from a man between 25 and 39 years old with alopecia areata. Some clones in this sample may be carry-over from other donors' samples. CDR3 sequence (DNA): TGCAGCGTTGTCCAGACAGGGGTCTCCCCCCGAGAGACCCAGTACTTC. Protein product: CSVVQTGVSPRETQYF.